The T cell receptor (beta chain) under discussion was sequenced for a study of post-analysis software for immune sequencing data. Note on this clonotype: The target antigen is unknown. Compared with germline, one end of the junction differs, possibly owing to a read error.

The CDR3 extends over 13 amino acids. Germline CDR1 SEHNR, CDR2 FQNEAQ (reference sequence). Whole-study results and caveats: A handful of TRBV segments, including TRBV5-6, TRBV5-1 and TRBV20-1, were more frequent in patients than controls.

Prepared libraries of TCR beta cDNA carried unique molecular identifiers. MiXCR was run by TCRdb on the PCR reads, yielding one entry per CDR3 protein. The data contain more than 500,000 distinct CDR3 sequences, 34% of them seen just once; the ten biggest clones take up around 5.9%. Source material: blood. This clonotype originated in a girl between 2 and 17 years old with multiple sclerosis. The J gene is TRBJ2-7, the V gene TRBV7-9; D unresolved. The CDR3 loop reads CASSPSWVYGQYF. In nucleotides, the CDR3 is TGTGCCAGCAGCCCGTCCTGGGTCTACGGGCAGTACTTC.